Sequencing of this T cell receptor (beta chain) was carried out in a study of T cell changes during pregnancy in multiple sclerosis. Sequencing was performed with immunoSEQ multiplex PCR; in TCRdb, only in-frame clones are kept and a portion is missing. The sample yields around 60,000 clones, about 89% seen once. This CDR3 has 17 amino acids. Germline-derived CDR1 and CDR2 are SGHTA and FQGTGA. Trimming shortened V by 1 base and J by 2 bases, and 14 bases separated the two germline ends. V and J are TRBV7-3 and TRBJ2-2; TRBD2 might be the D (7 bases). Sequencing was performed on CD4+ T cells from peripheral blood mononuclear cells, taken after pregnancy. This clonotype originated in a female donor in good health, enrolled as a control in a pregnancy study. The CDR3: CASSLIGGGRNTGELFF. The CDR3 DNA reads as TGTGCCAGCAGCTTAATTGGCGGGGGCCGAAACACCGGGGAGCTGTTTTTT.